The 10 T cell receptor beta chains presented below share a single source sample, sequenced in a study of shared clonotypes between healthy human individuals (dated by TCRdb to the early 2020s). Library creation used the immunoSEQ multiplex PCR assay. In TCRdb, the immuneACCESS table is reduced to in-frame sequences with V and J assigned. These tables do not hold every clone; where another copy was compared, an unresolved V gene accounts for under half, and the others remain unexplained. For this sample the table gives hundreds of thousands of clones, of which approximately 97% were detected only once. Less than 0.065% of the sample is held by the ten biggest clonotypes. Sequenced material: naive CD4+ T cells sorted from blood. Explained via the paper, the cell subset or site label denotes: CD45RA+ positively selected. Source of these receptors: a young woman in good health.

The chain couples TRBV30 to TRBJ1-1; 7 nucleotides match TRBD1. This CDR3 contains 15 residues. Germline V CDR1 and CDR2: GTSNPN, SVGIG (reference sequence). V dropped 2 bases and J dropped 2; count of bases not matched to a gene: 8. In DNA form, the CDR3 reads TGTGCCTGGAGTCCCCGGGCAGGGGGTAACACTGAAGCTTTCTTT. This encodes CAWSPRAGGNTEAFF. Filled out from reference TRBV30 and TRBJ1-1, the complete variable domain reads SQTIHQWPATLVQPVGSPLSLECTVEGTSNPNLYWYRQAAGRGLQLLFYSVGIGQISSEVPQNLSASRPQDRQFILSSKKLLLSDSGFYLCAWSPRAGGNTEAFFGQGTRLTVV.

The chain has TRBV5-6 and TRBJ2-7, with 9 bases fitting TRBD2. Germline loops: CDR1 SGHDT, CDR2 YYEEEE. The CDR3 totals 15 residues. Losses at the gene ends were 0 bases for V and 0 bases for J; bases not matched to a gene: 1. The DNA for the CDR3 is TGTGCCAGCAGCTTGGCTAGCGGGAACTCCTACGAGCAGTACTTC. Translating it yields CASSLASGNSYEQYF.

This chain joins TRBV7-7 and TRBJ2-2, with D possibly TRBD2 on 5 matching bases. Germline-derived CDR1 and CDR2 are SSHAT and FNYEAQ (reference sequence). This CDR3 is built from 16 residues. Deletions cut 4 bases from V and 1 base from J, with 13 bases between. The CDR3 DNA reads TGTGCCAGCAGCTCCAACGATGGGAGGAACACCGGGGAGCTGTTTTTT. It is translated as CASSSNDGRNTGELFF.

V is TRBV6-5 and J is TRBJ2-1; TRBD2 might be the D (7 bases). V was pared by 4 bases and J by 5 bases, with 9 bases between. Germline-derived CDR1 and CDR2 are MNHEY and SVGAGI. The CDR3 covers 13 residues. The CDR3 is CASSWEGDNEQFF. DNA of the CDR3: TGTGCCAGCAGTTGGGAGGGGGACAATGAGCAGTTCTTC.

This chain connects TRBV28 to TRBJ2-4; D tentatively fits TRBD1 or TRBD2 (5 bases each). V lost 6 bases to trimming and J lost 6 bases, with 12 bases between them. Germline assignment: CDR1 MDHEN and CDR2 SYDVKM. The CDR3 runs 13 residues. Here the CDR3 DNA reads TGTGCCAGCAGGCAGGGAGTATTAAACATTCAGTACTTC. This translates into CASRQGVLNIQYF.

This chain links TRBV28 with TRBJ1-1; D is perhaps TRBD1 (6 bases). Trimming removed 7 bases at V and 1 base at J, with 13 bases between. This CDR3 region has 14 residues. CDR1 and CDR2 (germline): MDHEN, SYDVKM. The CDR3 sequence: CASTRGGWNTEAFF. CDR3 coding DNA: TGTGCCAGCACCCGAGGGGGATGGAACACTGAAGCTTTCTTT.

Turning to this clone: At one end the junction does not follow the germline gene, possibly because of a read error. The rearrangement uses TRBV7-2 and TRBJ2-7, with D perhaps matching TRBD1 (6 bases). Germline lookup yields CDR1 SGHTA and CDR2 FQGNSA. There are 14 residues in the CDR3. The CDR3, as DNA: TGTGCCAGCAGCATAGCCCGGGACAACGGCGAGCAGTACTTC. It translates to CASSIARDNGEQYF.

The V gene is TRBV28, the J gene TRBJ1-6; D unclear. CDR3 length equals 14 residues. Trimming pared 5 bases from V and 11 bases from J, leaving 16 bases between. Germline loops: CDR1 MDHEN, CDR2 SYDVKM. The CDR3 sequence is CASSIPLPGAPLHF. For the CDR3, the DNA is TGTGCCAGCAGTATCCCGCTCCCCGGAGCACCCCTCCACTTT.

The chain employs TRBV5-1 and TRBJ2-3, with TRBD2 matching over 9 bases. Germline V gene data show CDR1 as SGHRS and CDR2 as YFSETQ. Germline trimming cut 3 bases from V and 1 base from J; bases unmatched to any gene: 12. The CDR3 length is 18 residues. The CDR3 loop is CASSWVAGVRGGTDTQYF. In DNA form, the CDR3 reads TGCGCCAGCAGCTGGGTAGCGGGAGTCAGGGGCGGCACAGATACGCAGTATTTT.

CDR3 loop: CASSLSDWDPDEQFF. CDR3 coding DNA: TGCGCCAGCAGCTTGAGCGACTGGGACCCCGATGAGCAGTTCTTC. The rearrangement joins TRBV5-1 to TRBJ2-1; D may be TRBD1 or TRBD2 (5 bases each). Germline V lookup: CDR1 SGHRS, CDR2 YFSETQ. This CDR3 contains 15 residues. V gave up 1 base and J gave up 8 bases, with 16 bases separating them.